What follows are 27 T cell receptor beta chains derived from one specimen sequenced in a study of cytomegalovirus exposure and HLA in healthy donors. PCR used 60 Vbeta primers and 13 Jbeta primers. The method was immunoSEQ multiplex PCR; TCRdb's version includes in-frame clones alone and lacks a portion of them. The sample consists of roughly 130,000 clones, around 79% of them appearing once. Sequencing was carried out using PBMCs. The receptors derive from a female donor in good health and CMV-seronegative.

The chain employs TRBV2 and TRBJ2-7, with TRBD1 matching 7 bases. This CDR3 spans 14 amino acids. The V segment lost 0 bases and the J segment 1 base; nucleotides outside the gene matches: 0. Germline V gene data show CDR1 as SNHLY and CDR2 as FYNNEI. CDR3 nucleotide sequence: TGTGCCAGCAGTGAAGCCAGGGGGTCCTACGAGCAGTACTTC. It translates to CASSEARGSYEQYF.

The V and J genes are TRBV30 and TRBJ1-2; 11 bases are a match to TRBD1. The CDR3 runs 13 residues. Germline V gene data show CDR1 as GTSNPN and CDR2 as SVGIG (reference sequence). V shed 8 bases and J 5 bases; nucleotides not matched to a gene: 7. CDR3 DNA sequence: TGTGCCGGTACGGGACAGGGGGTTTATGGCTACACCTTC. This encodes CAGTGQGVYGYTF.

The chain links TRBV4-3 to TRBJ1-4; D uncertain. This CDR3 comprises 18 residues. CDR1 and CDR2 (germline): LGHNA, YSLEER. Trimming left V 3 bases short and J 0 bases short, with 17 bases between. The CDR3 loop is CASSQPRIGFATNEKLFF. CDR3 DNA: TGCGCCAGCAGCCAGCCGAGGATTGGGTTTGCAACTAATGAAAAACTGTTTTTT.

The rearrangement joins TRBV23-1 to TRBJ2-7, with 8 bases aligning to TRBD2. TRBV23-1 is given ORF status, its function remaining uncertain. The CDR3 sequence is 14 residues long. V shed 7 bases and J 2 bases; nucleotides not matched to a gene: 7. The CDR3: CASKETSVAYEQYF. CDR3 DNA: TGCGCCAGCAAGGAGACTAGCGTTGCCTACGAGCAGTACTTC.

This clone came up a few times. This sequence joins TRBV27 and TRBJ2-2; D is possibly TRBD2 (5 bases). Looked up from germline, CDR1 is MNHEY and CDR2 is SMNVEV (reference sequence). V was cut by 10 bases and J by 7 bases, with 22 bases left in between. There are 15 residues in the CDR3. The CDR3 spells CATLHSGRSGGELFF. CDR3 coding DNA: TGTGCCACCCTACACAGCGGCAGGTCCGGCGGGGAGCTGTTTTTT.

The CDR3 is CATDRRWGVDGYTF. In DNA form, the CDR3 reads TGTGCCACCGACCGTAGATGGGGAGTAGACGGCTACACCTTC. The V call is TRBV6-1, the J call TRBJ1-2, with D unclear. V was shortened by 10 bases and J by 8 bases, with 23 bases between the two germline ends. This CDR3 has 14 residues. Germline loops: CDR1 MNHNS, CDR2 SASEGT.

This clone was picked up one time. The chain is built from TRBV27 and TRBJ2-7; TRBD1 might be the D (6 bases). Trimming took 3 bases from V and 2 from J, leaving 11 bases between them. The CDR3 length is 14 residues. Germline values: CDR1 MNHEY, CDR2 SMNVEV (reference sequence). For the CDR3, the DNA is TGTGCCAGCAGTTTGGGCAGGGGTGCCTACGAGCAGTACTTC. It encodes CASSLGRGAYEQYF.

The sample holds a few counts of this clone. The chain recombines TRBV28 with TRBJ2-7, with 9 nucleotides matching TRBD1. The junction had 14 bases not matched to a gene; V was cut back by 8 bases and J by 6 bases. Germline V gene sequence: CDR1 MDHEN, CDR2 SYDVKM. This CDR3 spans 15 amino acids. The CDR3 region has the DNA TGTGCCAGCCCCCCGGCGGGACAGGGAGTGGGCGAGCAGTACTTC. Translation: CASPPAGQGVGEQYF.

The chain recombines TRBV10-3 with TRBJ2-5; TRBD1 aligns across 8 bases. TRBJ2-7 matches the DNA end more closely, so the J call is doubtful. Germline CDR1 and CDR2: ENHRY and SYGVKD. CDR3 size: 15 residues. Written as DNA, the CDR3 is TGTGCCATCAGTGGTACCGGGACAGGCTCCTACGAGCAGTACTTC. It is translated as CAISGTGTGSYEQYF.

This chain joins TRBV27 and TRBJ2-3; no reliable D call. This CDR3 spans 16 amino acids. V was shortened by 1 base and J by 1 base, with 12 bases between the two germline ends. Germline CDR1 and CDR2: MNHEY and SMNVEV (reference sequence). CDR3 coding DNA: TGTGCCAGCAGTTTATTGCGAGTAGAAGGCACAGATACGCAGTATTTT. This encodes CASSLLRVEGTDTQYF.

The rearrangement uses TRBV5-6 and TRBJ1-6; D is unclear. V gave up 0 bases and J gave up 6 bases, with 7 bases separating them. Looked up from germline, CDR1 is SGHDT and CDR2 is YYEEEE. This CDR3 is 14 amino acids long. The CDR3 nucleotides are TGTGCCAGCAGCTTGGGTCAGATTAATTCACCCCTCCACTTT. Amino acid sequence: CASSLGQINSPLHF.

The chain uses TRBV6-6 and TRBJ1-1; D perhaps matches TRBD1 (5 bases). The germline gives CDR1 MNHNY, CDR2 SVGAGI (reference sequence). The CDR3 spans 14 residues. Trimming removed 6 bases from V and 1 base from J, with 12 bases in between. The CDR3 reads CASRRAQGNTEAFF. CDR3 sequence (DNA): TGTGCCAGCAGACGGGCCCAGGGGAACACTGAAGCTTTCTTT.

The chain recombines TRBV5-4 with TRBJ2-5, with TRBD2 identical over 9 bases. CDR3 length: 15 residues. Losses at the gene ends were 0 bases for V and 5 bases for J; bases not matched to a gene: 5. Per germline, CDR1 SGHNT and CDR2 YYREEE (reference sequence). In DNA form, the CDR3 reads TGTGCCAGCAGCTTGGTAGCGGGAGTGGTTGAGACCCAGTACTTC. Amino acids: CASSLVAGVVETQYF.

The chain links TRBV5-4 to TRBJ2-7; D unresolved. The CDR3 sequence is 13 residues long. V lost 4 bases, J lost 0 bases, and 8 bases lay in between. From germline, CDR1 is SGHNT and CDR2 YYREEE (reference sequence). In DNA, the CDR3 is TGTGCCAGCAGCACCCGCGACTCCTACGAGCAGTACTTC. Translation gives CASSTRDSYEQYF.

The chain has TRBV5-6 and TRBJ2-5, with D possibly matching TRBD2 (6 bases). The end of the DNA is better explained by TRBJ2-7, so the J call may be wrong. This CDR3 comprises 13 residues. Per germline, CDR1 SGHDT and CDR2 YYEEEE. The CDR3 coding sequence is TGTGCCAGCAGCCCCGGGAGTACCTACGAGCAGTACTTC. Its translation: CASSPGSTYEQYF.

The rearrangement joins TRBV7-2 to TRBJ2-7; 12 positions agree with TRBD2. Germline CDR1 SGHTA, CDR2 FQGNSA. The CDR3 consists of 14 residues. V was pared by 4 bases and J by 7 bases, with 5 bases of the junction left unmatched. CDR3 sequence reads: CASSSGLAGYEQYF. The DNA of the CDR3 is TGTGCCAGCAGCTCTGGACTAGCGGGATATGAGCAGTACTTC. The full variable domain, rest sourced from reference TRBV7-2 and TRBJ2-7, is GAGVSQSPSNKVTEKGKDVELRCDPISGHTALYWYRQSLGQGLEFLIYFQGNSAPDKSGLPSDRFSAERTGGSVSTLTIQRTQQEDSAVYLCASSSGLAGYEQYFGPGTRLTVT.

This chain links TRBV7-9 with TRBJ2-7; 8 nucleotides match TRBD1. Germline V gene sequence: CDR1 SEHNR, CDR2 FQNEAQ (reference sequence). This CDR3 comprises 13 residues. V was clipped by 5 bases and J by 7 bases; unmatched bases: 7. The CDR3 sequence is CASSLTGGGEQYF. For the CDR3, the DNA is TGTGCCAGCAGCCTAACAGGGGGTGGGGAGCAGTACTTC.

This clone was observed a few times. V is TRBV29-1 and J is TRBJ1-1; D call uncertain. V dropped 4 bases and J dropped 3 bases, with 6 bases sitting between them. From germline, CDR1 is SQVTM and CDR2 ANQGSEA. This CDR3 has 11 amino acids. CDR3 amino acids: CSVGQDTEAFF. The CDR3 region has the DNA TGCAGCGTTGGCCAGGACACTGAAGCTTTCTTT.

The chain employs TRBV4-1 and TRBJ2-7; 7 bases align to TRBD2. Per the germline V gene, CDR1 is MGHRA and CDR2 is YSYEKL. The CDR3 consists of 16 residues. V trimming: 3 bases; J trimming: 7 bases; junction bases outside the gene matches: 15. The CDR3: CASSQPRLAGVGEQYF. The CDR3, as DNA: TGCGCCAGCAGCCAGCCTAGACTAGCCGGAGTGGGGGAGCAGTACTTC.

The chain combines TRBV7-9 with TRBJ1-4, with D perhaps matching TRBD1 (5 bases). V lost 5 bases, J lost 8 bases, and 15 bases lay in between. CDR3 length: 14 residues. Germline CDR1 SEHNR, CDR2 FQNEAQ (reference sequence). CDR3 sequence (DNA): TGTGCCAGCAGCACCCAAGGGGAAGGGGAAAAACTGTTTTTT. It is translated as CASSTQGEGEKLFF.

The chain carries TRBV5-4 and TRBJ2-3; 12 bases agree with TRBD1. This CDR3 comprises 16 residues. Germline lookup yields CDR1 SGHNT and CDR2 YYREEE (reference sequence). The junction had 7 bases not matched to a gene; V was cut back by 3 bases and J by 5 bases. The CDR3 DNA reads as TGTGCCAGCAGCTCCCCGGGACAGGGGGCAATAGATACGCAGTATTTT. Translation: CASSSPGQGAIDTQYF.

CDR3 in DNA: TGTGCCAGCAGCTTAGCAGGGGCATTCTATGGCTACACCTTC. Its translation: CASSLAGAFYGYTF. The V call is TRBV5-6, the J call TRBJ1-2; TRBD1 might be the D (6 bases). The ends were cut back, 2 bases at V and 4 bases at J, with 12 bases in the middle. CDR1 and CDR2 from the germline V gene are SGHDT and YYEEEE. This CDR3 region has 14 residues.

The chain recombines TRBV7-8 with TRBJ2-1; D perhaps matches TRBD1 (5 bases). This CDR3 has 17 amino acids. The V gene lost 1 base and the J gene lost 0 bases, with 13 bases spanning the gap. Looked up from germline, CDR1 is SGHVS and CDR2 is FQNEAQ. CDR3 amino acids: CASSLGTSISSYNEQFF. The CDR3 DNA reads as TGTGCCAGCAGCTTAGGGACATCAATTAGCTCCTACAATGAGCAGTTCTTC.

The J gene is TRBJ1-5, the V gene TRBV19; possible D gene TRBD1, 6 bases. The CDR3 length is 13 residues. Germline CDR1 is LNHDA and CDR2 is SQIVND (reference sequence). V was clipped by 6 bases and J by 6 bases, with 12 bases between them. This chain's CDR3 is CASSGGLVQPQHF. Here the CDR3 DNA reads TGTGCCAGTAGCGGGGGGCTCGTTCAGCCCCAGCATTTT.

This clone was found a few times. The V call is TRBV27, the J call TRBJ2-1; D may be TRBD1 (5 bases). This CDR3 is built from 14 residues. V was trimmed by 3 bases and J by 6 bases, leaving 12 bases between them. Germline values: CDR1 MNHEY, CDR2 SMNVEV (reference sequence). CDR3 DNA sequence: TGTGCCAGCAGTTTGGTCAGGGTCGGCAATGAGCAGTTCTTC. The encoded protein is CASSLVRVGNEQFF.

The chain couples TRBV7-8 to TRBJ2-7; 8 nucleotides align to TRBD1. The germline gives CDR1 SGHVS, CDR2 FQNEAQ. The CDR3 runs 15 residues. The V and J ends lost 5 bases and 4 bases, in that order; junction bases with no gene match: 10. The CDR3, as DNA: TGTGCCAGCAGCCTCTCCCGGACAGGGAGGTACGAGCAGTACTTC. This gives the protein CASSLSRTGRYEQYF.

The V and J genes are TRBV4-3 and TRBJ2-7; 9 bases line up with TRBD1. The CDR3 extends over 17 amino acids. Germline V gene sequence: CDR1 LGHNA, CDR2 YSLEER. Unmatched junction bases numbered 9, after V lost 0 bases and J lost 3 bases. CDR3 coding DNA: TGCGCCAGCAGCCAAGACCGGACAGGGGCTATGGGCTACGAGCAGTACTTC. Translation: CASSQDRTGAMGYEQYF.